A single sample is the source of the 24 T cell receptor beta chains below, sequenced in a study of CD8 T cells in ankylosing spondylitis. General study findings and limits: A TCR beta motif of under 10 highly homologous variants seemed to mark ankylosing spondylitis blood.

TCRdb re-derived calls from the 5' RACE reads in MiXCR, one entry per CDR3 protein. Among a few hundred thousand distinct CDR3 sequences listed, 20% to 25% were seen once. These TCRs are of unknown antigen specificity. Input material: blood, either unsorted or a sorted T cell fraction (not recorded which). The receptors were gathered from a male donor with ankylosing spondylitis.

This clonotype was picked up one time. The chain recombines TRBV4-1 with TRBJ2-1; tentative D call: TRBD1 (5 bases). The CDR3 contains 13 residues. Trimming removed 0 bases from V and 15 bases from J, with 15 bases in between. Germline V gives CDR1 MGHRA, CDR2 YSYEKL. CDR3 loop: CASSQDRTGQGFF. The DNA for the CDR3 is TGCGCCAGCAGCCAAGATAGGACGGGTCAGGGGTTCTTC.

This clonotype was detected only a few times. This rearrangement joins TRBV20-1 to TRBJ1-6; TRBD1 agrees at 10 bases. This CDR3 is built from 15 residues. V lost 0 bases, J lost 8 bases, and 4 bases stayed unmatched. CDR1 is DFQATT and CDR2 is SNEGSKA in the germline V gene (reference sequence). The CDR3 nucleotides are TGCAGTGCTAGAGACTTCGGACAGGGGGATTCACCCCTCCACTTT. It yields the protein CSARDFGQGDSPLHF.

This clonotype was detected only a few times. The chain joins TRBV5-1 to TRBJ2-2; a possible D gene is TRBD1 (6 bases). V dropped 5 bases and J dropped 5 bases, with 10 bases sitting between them. From germline, CDR1 is SGHRS and CDR2 YFSETQ. The length of the CDR3 is 13 residues. DNA for the CDR3: TGCGCCAGCAGGTGGCAGGGGACCGGGGAGCTGTTTTTT. Protein product: CASRWQGTGELFF.

In its sample, this clonotype was seen a few times. V usage is TRBV10-3 and J usage is TRBJ1-2; 8 nucleotides agree with TRBD1. CDR1 is ENHRY and CDR2 is SYGVKD in the germline V gene. This CDR3 spans 13 amino acids. The ends lost 6 bases at V and 9 bases at J; junction bases unmatched: 9. CDR3 bases: TGTGCCATCAGCAAGACAGGGGATGAGAGCTACACCTTC. It encodes CAISKTGDESYTF.

This clonotype was counted only a few times. The genes are TRBV12-3 or TRBV12-4 and TRBJ1-4; the D gene is possibly TRBD1 (5 bases). This CDR3 has 15 amino acids. V was pared by 4 bases and J by 8 bases, with 17 bases between. The CDR3 DNA reads TGTGCCAGCAGTTGGCAATGGGGGGTGAACGAAAAACTGTTTTTT. Its protein is CASSWQWGVNEKLFF.

This clonotype occurred a few times. The gene calls are TRBV18 and TRBJ2-7; possibly TRBD1 or TRBD2 for D (5 bases each). This CDR3 spans 16 amino acids. Trimming removed 3 bases at V and 3 bases at J, with 18 bases between. The germline V gene has CDR1 KGHSH and CDR2 LQKENI. In DNA, the CDR3 is TGTGCCAGCTCACCCTCCTCCGAGGGGATCTTCTACGAGCAGTACTTC. Amino acid sequence: CASSPSSEGIFYEQYF.

This clonotype was recorded once. This rearrangement joins TRBV5-4 to TRBJ2-7; TRBD1 or TRBD2 may be the D gene (5 bases each). From germline, CDR1 is SGHNT and CDR2 YYREEE (reference sequence). Trimming pared 4 bases from V and 9 bases from J, leaving 20 bases between. This CDR3 is 14 amino acids long. The DNA for the CDR3 is TGTGCCAGCAGCCCGGGGACGGCTACTCGGTGGCAGTACTTC. It is translated as CASSPGTATRWQYF.

This clonotype occurred a few times. The J gene is TRBJ1-4, the V gene TRBV5-1, with TRBD1 identical over 8 bases. Germline CDR1 reads SGHRS; CDR2 reads YFSETQ. V was clipped by 5 bases and J by 5 bases; unmatched bases: 8. This CDR3 has 15 amino acids. The CDR3: CASSLGRTGNEKLFF. The CDR3 bases are TGCGCCAGCAGTCTTGGGAGGACAGGGAATGAAAAACTGTTTTTT.

The rearrangement joins TRBV20-1 to TRBJ2-3, with a possible D match to TRBD2 (5 bases). The CDR3 is 13 residues long. V was pared by 1 base and J by 7 bases, with 12 bases between. CDR1 DFQATT and CDR2 SNEGSKA come from the germline V gene (reference sequence). The DNA for the CDR3 is TGCAGTGCTAGAGTTGTGGGAGTATATACGCAGTATTTT. This gives the protein CSARVVGVYTQYF.

The chain couples TRBV29-1 to TRBJ1-4; no firm D call. Trimming cost V 7 bases and J 8 bases, with 14 bases left between them. CDR1 is SQVTM and CDR2 is ANQGSEA in the germline V gene. The CDR3 runs 12 residues. This CDR3 reads CSALPMGEKLFF. The DNA for the CDR3 is TGCAGCGCGTTGCCCATGGGGGAAAAACTGTTTTTT.

V usage is TRBV19 and J usage is TRBJ2-7, with D possibly matching TRBD1 (5 bases). The CDR3 has 13 residues. Germline V gene data show CDR1 as LNHDA and CDR2 as SQIVND (reference sequence). V was trimmed by 10 bases and J by 0 bases, leaving 13 bases between them. The CDR3 DNA is TGTGCCACCTCACCGACAGTCTCCTACGAGCAGTACTTC. Translation: CATSPTVSYEQYF.

The chain employs TRBV3-1 and TRBJ2-3, with D unclear. The V and J ends lost 1 base and 6 bases respectively, with 5 bases between them. Germline V gives CDR1 LGHDT, CDR2 YNNKEL (reference sequence). This CDR3 has 12 amino acids. CDR3 sequence: CASSQVSDTQYF. The DNA for the CDR3 is TGTGCCAGCAGCCAAGTTTCCGATACGCAGTATTTT.

This clonotype was seen many times. This sequence joins TRBV10-3 and TRBJ1-1; 8 bases agree with TRBD1. The CDR3 length is 13 residues. Germline CDR1 ENHRY, CDR2 SYGVKD. The V segment lost 6 bases and the J segment 1 base; nucleotides outside the gene matches: 1. CDR3 region: CAIRGQANTEAFF. The CDR3 region has the DNA TGTGCCATCAGGGGACAGGCGAACACTGAAGCTTTCTTT.

Only a few counts were recorded for this clonotype. The CDR3 protein is CASSVDRNYGYTF. CDR3 sequence (DNA): TGTGCCAGCAGCGTAGACAGGAACTATGGCTACACCTTC. The chain carries TRBV9 and TRBJ1-2, with a possible D match to TRBD1 (5 bases). The V end was cut by 0 bases, the J end by 2 bases, with 5 bases between. Per germline, CDR1 SGDLS and CDR2 YYNGEE. The CDR3 has 13 amino acids. The full variable domain, its missing parts supplied by reference TRBV9 and TRBJ1-2, is DSGVTQTPKHLITATGQRVTLRCSPRSGDLSVYWYQQSLDQGLQFLIQYYNGEERAKGNILERFSAQQFPDLHSELNLSSLELGDSALYFCASSVDRNYGYTFGSGTRLTVV.

This chain joins TRBV30 and TRBJ2-5, with D perhaps matching TRBD2 (6 bases). V was shortened by 1 base and J by 0 bases, with 6 bases between the two germline ends. In germline, CDR1 is GTSNPN, CDR2 SVGIG (reference sequence). The CDR3 length is 13 residues. Here the CDR3 reads CAWSGDYQETQYF. The CDR3 DNA reads as TGTGCCTGGAGTGGGGACTACCAAGAGACCCAGTACTTC. Full variable domain (missing parts from reference TRBV30 and TRBJ2-5): SQTIHQWPATLVQPVGSPLSLECTVEGTSNPNLYWYRQAAGRGLQLLFYSVGIGQISSEVPQNLSASRPQDRQFILSSKKLLLSDSGFYLCAWSGDYQETQYFGPGTRLLVL.

The J gene is TRBJ2-5, the V gene TRBV5-1; D gene ambiguous. V lost 0 bases and J lost 4, with 10 bases in between. Germline CDR1 and CDR2: SGHRS and YFSETQ. This CDR3 spans 14 amino acids. The CDR3 DNA reads as TGCGCCAGCAGCTTGGACTACAGTCGAGAGACCCAGTACTTC. Its protein product is CASSLDYSRETQYF.

A remark on this clonotype: An end of the junction does not agree with germline; a read error may underlie this. This rearrangement joins TRBV7-3 to TRBJ1-6, with D uncertain. CDR3 length equals 13 residues. CDR1 and CDR2 (germline): SGHTA, FQGTGA. In nucleotides, the CDR3 is TGTGCCATCAGCAAAAATGGTGATTCACCCCTCCACTTT. Amino acid sequence: CAISKNGDSPLHF.

This clonotype was observed a few times. The CDR3 spells CASTRHSGWSKNIQYF. In DNA form, the CDR3 reads TGTGCCAGTACCCGGCACTCTGGATGGTCCAAAAACATTCAGTACTTC. The rearrangement links TRBV19 to TRBJ2-4; D is uncertain. This CDR3 region has 16 residues. Per the germline V gene, CDR1 is LNHDA and CDR2 is SQIVND (reference sequence). V was pared by 7 bases and J by 2 bases, with 18 bases between.

This clonotype came up a few times. This chain uses TRBV6-4 with TRBJ2-2; 9 bases map to TRBD1. Trimming took 6 bases from V and 6 from J; bases not matched to a gene: 5. CDR1 is MRHNA and CDR2 is SNTAGT in the germline V gene. The CDR3 is made up of 14 amino acids. The CDR3: CASSRDRASGELFF. CDR3 DNA: TGTGCCAGCAGCCGGGACAGGGCGTCCGGGGAGCTGTTTTTT.

This clonotype was seen many times. This chain connects TRBV29-1 to TRBJ2-7; possibly TRBD1 for D (5 bases). The CDR3 consists of 11 residues. The germline V and J ends were trimmed by 6 bases and 7 bases, with 13 bases remaining between them. Germline loops: CDR1 SQVTM, CDR2 ANQGSEA. Written as DNA, the CDR3 is TGCAGCGTCGGACAAACACGGGAGCAGTACTTC. The encoded protein is CSVGQTREQYF.

This chain uses TRBV12-3 or TRBV12-4 with TRBJ2-7; D may correspond to TRBD1 or TRBD2 (5 bases each). The V and J ends lost 6 bases and 2 bases respectively, with 14 bases between them. This CDR3 contains 14 residues. The CDR3 DNA is TGTGCCAGCAGCACCGGGACGGATCCCTACGAGCAGTACTTC. This encodes CASSTGTDPYEQYF.

The chain recombines TRBV28 with TRBJ2-2, with 12 bases lining up with TRBD2. The CDR3 spans 18 residues. The germline V gene has CDR1 MDHEN and CDR2 SYDVKM. V dropped 6 bases and J dropped 4; count of bases not matched to a gene: 12. The DNA of the CDR3 is TGTGCCAGCAGCAAAACGGGACTAGCGGGCCGCGGCACCGGGGAGCTGTTTTTT. The encoded protein is CASSKTGLAGRGTGELFF.

The CDR3 DNA reads as TGTGCCAGCTCACCACCGAGACATACCACTAGCGACAATGAGCAGTTCTTC. Its translation is CASSPPRHTTSDNEQFF. The V gene is TRBV18, the J gene TRBJ2-1; the match to TRBD2 covers 7 bases. CDR3 length equals 17 residues. Trimming removed 0 bases from V and 5 bases from J; junction bases left unmatched: 10. Germline values: CDR1 KGHSH, CDR2 LQKENI.

This clonotype was picked up a small number of times. The V gene is TRBV5-1, the J gene TRBJ2-1, with 9 bases aligning to TRBD2. The length of the CDR3 is 14 residues. CDR1 and CDR2 (germline): SGHRS, YFSETQ. The V gene end was trimmed by 0 bases and the J gene end by 9 bases; junction bases not matched to a gene: 4. CDR3 sequence: CASSLAGLATEQFF. The CDR3 nucleotides are TGCGCCAGCAGCTTGGCGGGACTAGCTACTGAGCAGTTCTTC.